Each of the 19 T cell receptor beta chains below was sequenced from the same sample in a study of tumor-infiltrating lymphocytes in primary liver carcinoma. Blood RNA was derived from unsorted whole blood, and germline DNA was extracted too. A constant-region primer primed TCR beta cDNA synthesis from 400 to 550 ng of total RNA. Generation of the TCR beta libraries relied on three nested multiplex PCR rounds using slightly modified ARM-PCR. With TRBV1-TRBV30 forward primers and a C-beta reverse primer, the first two PCR rounds were run for about 10 cycles each. Via MiXCR, TCRdb re-called the multiplex PCR reads, giving one row per CDR3 protein. The repertoire consists of 320,000 or so distinct CDR3 sequences, with 50% to 70% occurring once and the leading ten covering roughly 8.6%. The sequenced sample consisted of peripheral blood. All receptors come from a man aged 40-50 years with primary liver carcinoma and hepatitis B virus infection.

This clonotype was observed at least ten times. The gene calls are TRBV29-1 and TRBJ1-4; a weak D match, TRBD1 (5 bases). The V end lost 6 bases, the J end lost 8 bases, and 16 bases lay between the germline ends. Germline CDR1 and CDR2: SQVTM and ANQGSEA. The CDR3 consists of 13 residues. The CDR3 coding sequence is TGCAGCGTCGCGACGGGACTGGGGGAAAAACTGTTTTTT. Its translation: CSVATGLGEKLFF. The entire variable domain, with the rest obtained from reference TRBV29-1 and TRBJ1-4, is as follows: SAVISQKPSRDICQRGTSLTIQCQVDSQVTMMFWYRQQPGQSLTLIATANQGSEATYESGFVIDKFPISRPNLTFSTLTVSNMSPEDSSIYLCSVATGLGEKLFFGSGTQLSVL.

The rearrangement links TRBV5-6 to TRBJ2-3; TRBD1 aligns across 11 bases. The CDR3 totals 17 residues. After removal of 9 bases from V and 2 bases from J, the junction contained 14 bases not matched to a gene. Per germline, CDR1 SGHDT and CDR2 YYEEEE. This chain's CDR3 is CANRSYRDRGFTDTQYF. The CDR3 nucleotides read TGTGCCAACCGCTCCTACCGGGACAGGGGGTTCACAGATACGCAGTATTTT.

The chain joins TRBV28 to TRBJ1-5, with D tentatively TRBD1 (5 bases). Trimming pared 4 bases from V and 1 base from J, leaving 8 bases between. Germline CDR1 reads MDHEN; CDR2 reads SYDVKM. The CDR3 spans 14 residues. The CDR3 loop reads CASSYQGSNQPQHF. The CDR3 DNA sequence: TGTGCCAGCAGTTACCAGGGCAGCAATCAGCCCCAGCATTTT.

Of note for this clonotype: Its ends do not fully match the called genes, so a read error is possible. V usage is TRBV28 and J usage is TRBJ1-2; D uncertain. This CDR3 region has 11 residues. CDR1 and CDR2 (germline): MDHEN, SYDVKM. The CDR3 sequence is CTSTSAYGYTF. Written as DNA, the CDR3 is TGTACCAGCACTTCCGCCTATGGCTACACCTTC.

The chain is built from TRBV30 and TRBJ1-1; 7 nucleotides agree with TRBD1. The CDR3 consists of 18 residues. From germline, CDR1 is GTSNPN and CDR2 SVGIG (reference sequence). V trimming: 7 bases; J trimming: 0 bases; junction bases outside the gene matches: 20. CDR3 DNA: TGTGCCTTGTCGTTGAGGGGGCCAGGGGGGGCGATGAACACTGAAGCTTTCTTT. Translating gives CALSLRGPGGAMNTEAFF.

This clonotype was counted ten times or more. The chain employs TRBV11-2 and TRBJ2-3, with 12 bases that match TRBD2. Germline-derived CDR1 and CDR2 are SGHAT and FQNNGV. The CDR3 consists of 19 residues. V lost 5 bases to trimming and J lost 3 bases; unmatched junction nucleotides: 15. CDR3 bases: TGTGCCAGCAGCCGATCGCCGAGACTAGCGGGAGAGAGGACAGATACGCAGTATTTT. Residues: CASSRSPRLAGERTDTQYF.

The chain has TRBV7-8 and TRBJ1-2; TRBD1 is a possible D gene (6 bases). With 0 bases removed from V and 0 bases from J, the gap between germline ends came to 14 bases. The CDR3 has 17 amino acids. The germline V gene has CDR1 SGHVS and CDR2 FQNEAQ. CDR3 sequence reads: CASSLALGGAANYGYTF. CDR3 coding DNA: TGTGCCAGCAGCTTAGCTTTGGGGGGGGCGGCTAACTATGGCTACACCTTC.

A note on this clonotype: Compared with germline, one end of the junction differs, possibly owing to a read error. CDR3 sequence reads: CASSPQNAGELFF. The CDR3 DNA follows: TGTGCCAGCAGCCCGCAGAACGCCGGGGAGCTGTTTTTT. The chain joins TRBV11-2 to TRBJ2-2; D not resolved. The CDR3 spans 13 residues. CDR1 and CDR2 (germline): SGHAT, FQNNGV. The full variable domain, completed using reference TRBV11-2 and TRBJ2-2, is EAGVAQSPRYKIIEKRQSVAFWCNPISGHATLYWYQQILGQGPKLLIQFQNNGVVDDSQLPKDRFSAERLKGVDSTLKIQPAKLEDSAVYLCASSPQNAGELFFGEGSRLTVL.

On this clonotype: The junction does not match germline at one end; this may be a read error. V gene TRBV14 combines with J gene TRBJ2-2, with a possible D match to TRBD2 (5 bases). The CDR3 extends over 14 amino acids. Germline-derived CDR1 and CDR2 are SGHDN and FVKESK. The DNA for the CDR3 is TGTGCCAGCAGCCAAGGACTACCCACCGGGGAGCTGTTGTTT. Protein: CASSQGLPTGELLF.

The V gene is TRBV28, the J gene TRBJ2-5, with a possible D match to TRBD1 (5 bases). Germline values: CDR1 MDHEN, CDR2 SYDVKM. The CDR3 length is 15 residues. Trimming took 1 base from V and 5 from J, leaving 14 bases between them. The chain's CDR3 is CASSLSRPGMETQYF. CDR3 sequence (DNA): TGTGCCAGCAGTTTATCTCGCCCAGGGATGGAGACCCAGTACTTC.

For this clonotype: Being one base from a much bigger clone, this may be a read error. V gene TRBV29-1 combines with J gene TRBJ1-1, with TRBD1 identical over 8 bases. The germline V gene has CDR1 SQVTM and CDR2 ANQGSEA. The CDR3 runs 13 residues. In nucleotides, the CDR3 is TGCAGCATTGAAGATGGACAGGGCACTGAAGCTTTCTTT. Its protein product is CSIEDGQGTEAFF.

This sequence joins TRBV7-9 and TRBJ1-6; the D gene is possibly TRBD1 (5 bases). The ends were cut back, 5 bases at V and 6 bases at J, with 11 bases in the middle. Germline loops: CDR1 SEHNR, CDR2 FQNEAQ (reference sequence). This CDR3 spans 14 amino acids. The CDR3 reads CASSLDTGNSPLHF. The DNA of the CDR3 is TGTGCCAGCAGCCTGGACACGGGTAATTCACCCCTCCACTTT.

This clonotype has a count of ten or more. The chain carries TRBV11-2 and TRBJ2-1; no reliable D call. V was clipped by 0 bases and J by 7 bases, with 7 bases between them. This CDR3 is 13 amino acids long. Per the germline V gene, CDR1 is SGHAT and CDR2 is FQNNGV. CDR3 residues: CASSLDRLNEQFF. CDR3 nucleotides: TGTGCCAGCAGCTTAGATAGGTTAAATGAGCAGTTCTTC.

A remark on this clonotype: Since no conserved phenylalanine or tryptophan closes the CDR3, a read error is the likely cause. It is unclear where the CDR3 begins or ends on the DNA, so no DNA is shown, and the CDR3 is as TCRdb lists it. The V gene is TRBV12-3 or TRBV12-4, the J gene TRBJ1-2. From its first to its last residue, the CDR3 has 13 amino acids. CDR3 residues: CASSKKVDYGCTS.

The V call is TRBV28, the J call TRBJ2-3, with 11 bases fitting TRBD2. This CDR3 has 16 amino acids. Germline CDR1 and CDR2: MDHEN and SYDVKM. With 5 bases clipped from V and 2 bases from J, the junction kept 6 bases outside the gene matches. DNA for the CDR3: TGTGCCAGCAGTCCCCTGACTAGCGGGGTCACAGATACGCAGTATTTT. Amino acids: CASSPLTSGVTDTQYF.

The chain employs TRBV30 and TRBJ2-1, with TRBD2 identical over 10 bases. V gave up 4 bases and J gave up 7 bases; unmatched junction bases: 4. Germline loops: CDR1 GTSNPN, CDR2 SVGIG (reference sequence). The CDR3 has 13 amino acids. CDR3 coding DNA: TGTGCCTGGATCAAACTAGCGGGAAATGAGCAGTTCTTC. It encodes CAWIKLAGNEQFF. Drawing the rest from reference TRBV30 and TRBJ2-1, the complete variable domain is SQTIHQWPATLVQPVGSPLSLECTVEGTSNPNLYWYRQAAGRGLQLLFYSVGIGQISSEVPQNLSASRPQDRQFILSSKKLLLSDSGFYLCAWIKLAGNEQFFGPGTRLTVL.

The rearrangement links TRBV12-3 or TRBV12-4 to TRBJ2-7, with D hard to call. Trimming took 2 bases from V and 2 from J, leaving 13 bases between them. The CDR3 is 15 residues long. The CDR3 DNA follows: TGTGCCAGCAGTTTATCTGGAGCGTCCACCTACGAGCAGTACTTC. Its translation: CASSLSGASTYEQYF.

The rearrangement uses TRBV5-4 and TRBJ1-1; TRBD1 agrees at 9 bases. J lost 5 bases, V lost 0 bases, and 8 bases had no gene match. The CDR3 runs 16 residues. CDR1 SGHNT and CDR2 YYREEE come from the germline V gene (reference sequence). CDR3 coding DNA: TGTGCCAGCAGCTTGGCCGTTACAGGGGGCAGGACTGAAGCTTTCTTT. Residues: CASSLAVTGGRTEAFF.

Comment on this clonotype: One junction end disagrees with the germline gene, perhaps due to a read error. The gene calls are TRBV7-9 and TRBJ1-1; D not resolved. The CDR3 has 14 residues. CDR1 SEHNR and CDR2 FQNEAQ come from the germline V gene (reference sequence). Here the CDR3 reads CASSLAARNTGAFF. The CDR3 DNA reads as TGTGCCAGCAGCTTAGCCGCACGGAACACTGGAGCTTTCTTT. The full variable domain, its missing parts supplied by reference TRBV7-9 and TRBJ1-1, is DTGVSQNPRHKITKRGQNVTFRCDPISEHNRLYWYRQTLGQGPEFLTYFQNEAQLEKSRLLSDRFSAERPKGSFSTLEIQRTEQGDSAMYLCASSLAARNTGAFFGQGTRLTVV.